This TCR beta chain was obtained from a study of T cell responses to AZD1222 COVID-19 vaccine. The CDR3 is made up of 14 amino acids. The V end was cut by 1 base, the J end by 5 bases, with 6 bases between. Germline CDR1 reads LGHDT; CDR2 reads YNNKEL (reference sequence). Data came from immunoSEQ multiplex PCR; TCRdb stores just in-frame clones and leaves some out. The sample shows about 88,000 clones, roughly nine tenths of them seen only once. This clonotype was obtained from an adult who received the AZD1222 COVID-19 vaccine. V gene TRBV3-1 (or the pseudogene TRBV3-2) combines with J gene TRBJ1-6; D gene ambiguous. The starting material was peripheral blood, obtained 28 days after the second AZD1222 dose. The CDR3 reads CASSQVRNNSPLHF. The CDR3 nucleotides are TGTGCCAGCAGCCAAGTCCGAAATAATTCACCCCTCCACTTT.